A single sample is the source of the 30 T cell receptor beta chains below, sequenced in a study of blood T cells in healthy people across ages. Together with a sample-barcoded 5' primer, a J-beta primer mix was included in a second PCR lasting about 7 to 11 cycles. TCRdb reprocessed the 5' RACE reads via MiXCR and lists one record per CDR3 protein. The repertoire consists of about 1,000,000 distinct CDR3 sequences, with roughly 45% occurring once and the leading ten covering approximately 20%. The sample taken for sequencing was blood. Receptor source: a woman aged 55-70 years in good health.

The rearrangement joins TRBV29-1 to TRBJ2-1; no firm D call. The J call may be mistaken, given a closer DNA end match to TRBJ2-7. The CDR3 is 13 residues long. Germline lookup yields CDR1 SQVTM and CDR2 ANQGSEA. The CDR3 loop reads CSVAPGSYNEQYF. In DNA form, the CDR3 reads TGCAGCGTTGCGCCGGGCTCCTACAATGAGCAGTACTTC.

This clonotype was picked up many times. The chain employs TRBV7-2 and TRBJ1-4, with D possibly TRBD1 on 5 matching bases. Trimming took off 6 bases at V and 2 bases at J, with 10 bases between the two ends. The CDR3 is 14 amino acids. Germline V lookup: CDR1 SGHTA, CDR2 FQGNSA. Written as DNA, the CDR3 is TGTGCCAGCAGACGGGGGATCACTAATGAAAAACTGTTTTTT. Amino acid sequence: CASRRGITNEKLFF.

This clonotype was picked up a small number of times. The rearrangement joins TRBV10-3 to TRBJ2-3; D is unclear. The CDR3 sequence is 14 residues long. The V end lost 6 bases, the J end lost 1 base, and 11 bases lay between the germline ends. The V gene's germline CDR1 is ENHRY and CDR2 SYGVKD. In DNA, the CDR3 is TGTGCCATCAGAAAAAATCAGGGCACAGATACGCAGTATTTT. Encoded protein: CAIRKNQGTDTQYF.

This clonotype was found many times. This chain links TRBV27 with TRBJ2-1, with 9 bases fitting TRBD1. Germline CDR1 MNHEY, CDR2 SMNVEV (reference sequence). There are 15 residues in the CDR3. Losses at the gene ends were 5 bases for V and 2 bases for J; bases not matched to a gene: 4. The DNA of the CDR3 is TGTGCCAGCAGTGAGGACAGGGGAGCCTACAATGAGCAGTTCTTC. It translates to CASSEDRGAYNEQFF.

The chain carries TRBV28 and TRBJ2-3, with 7 positions matching TRBD2. Losses at the gene ends were 8 bases for V and 2 bases for J; bases not matched to a gene: 1. Germline CDR1 reads MDHEN; CDR2 reads SYDVKM. The CDR3 is 12 amino acids. CDR3: CASLAATDTQYF. For the CDR3, the DNA is TGTGCCAGCCTAGCGGCCACAGATACGCAGTATTTT. The whole variable domain, filled in from reference TRBV28 and TRBJ2-3, reads DVKVTQSSRYLVKRTGEKVFLECVQDMDHENMFWYRQDPGLGLRLIYFSYDVKMKEKGDIPEGYSVSREKKERFSLILESASTNQTSMYLCASLAATDTQYFGPGTRLTVL.

V usage is TRBV2 and J usage is TRBJ1-2, with D maybe TRBD1 (6 bases). Germline V CDR1 and CDR2: SNHLY, FYNNEI. The CDR3 totals 16 residues. Trimming took off 5 bases at V and 6 bases at J, with 22 bases between the two ends. The CDR3, as DNA: TGTGCCAGCAGTCGGGACATAGGGTCCCAGCGTCATGGCTACACCTTC. Its protein product is CASSRDIGSQRHGYTF.

This clonotype was seen a handful of times. The chain employs TRBV9 and TRBJ2-3; D is uncertain. Germline-derived CDR1 and CDR2 are SGDLS and YYNGEE. The CDR3 is made up of 13 amino acids. The ends were cut back, 3 bases at V and 2 bases at J, with 7 bases in the middle. This chain's CDR3 is CASSDRPTDTQYF. The CDR3 coding sequence is TGTGCCAGCAGCGACAGACCCACAGATACGCAGTATTTT.

The chain carries TRBV12-3 or TRBV12-4 and TRBJ2-1, with D unresolved. The CDR3 runs 15 residues. Deletions cut 2 bases from V and 7 bases from J, with 15 bases between. CDR3 nucleotides: TGTGCCAGCAGTTTAAAGGACCCCATTCAGAATGAGCAGTTCTTC. Translation gives CASSLKDPIQNEQFF.

The chain couples TRBV6-5 to TRBJ2-1; 11 positions agree with TRBD2. CDR1 and CDR2 (germline): MNHEY, SVGAGI. J was trimmed by 7 bases and V by 7 bases; bases with no gene match: 9. CDR3 length equals 15 residues. CDR3 nucleotide sequence: TGTGCCAGCAAGACCGGGACTAGCGGAAGAAATGAGCAGTTCTTC. This gives the protein CASKTGTSGRNEQFF.

V and J are TRBV13 and TRBJ2-3; 8 bases map to TRBD1. Trimming at V came to 3 bases and at J to 6 bases, leaving 5 bases not matched to a gene. Germline-derived CDR1 and CDR2 are PRHDT and FYEKMQ (reference sequence). The CDR3 sequence is 14 residues long. In DNA form, the CDR3 reads TGTGCCAGCAGCTTTAGACAGGGGAAGGATACGCAGTATTTT. Protein product: CASSFRQGKDTQYF.

This clonotype was picked up a small number of times. The rearrangement joins TRBV27 to TRBJ2-7, with 8 bases that match TRBD1. J was trimmed by 3 bases and V by 8 bases; bases with no gene match: 6. Germline values: CDR1 MNHEY, CDR2 SMNVEV (reference sequence). The CDR3 runs 13 residues. The DNA for the CDR3 is TGTGCCAGCGGCCTGGACAGGGTCTACGAGCAGTACTTC. It encodes CASGLDRVYEQYF.

The chain recombines TRBV25-1 with TRBJ2-3, with D unclear. Germline V gives CDR1 MGHDK, CDR2 SYGVNS. V was trimmed by 5 bases and J by 3 bases, leaving 15 bases between them. This CDR3 has 15 amino acids. The CDR3 here is CASSSGGQATDTQYF. The CDR3 nucleotides are TGTGCCAGCAGTTCGGGCGGCCAAGCTACAGATACGCAGTATTTT.

In the case of this clonotype: This may be a read error, as it is one base from a much larger clone. The chain uses TRBV11-1 and TRBJ2-6; D is unresolved. This CDR3 has 13 amino acids. CDR1 is SGHAT and CDR2 is FQDESV in the germline V gene (reference sequence). The CDR3 protein is CASRADEANALTF. CDR3 sequence (DNA): TGTGCCAGCAGAGCTGATGAGGCCAACGCCCTGACTTTC.

This chain connects TRBV4-2 to TRBJ2-5, with 13 bases fitting TRBD2. The junction had 6 bases not matched to a gene; V was cut back by 4 bases and J by 1 base. Germline V lookup: CDR1 LGHNA, CDR2 YNFKEQ. CDR3 size: 17 residues. The chain's CDR3 is CASSPRLAGGSQETQYF. CDR3 sequence (DNA): TGTGCCAGCAGCCCGAGACTAGCGGGAGGATCCCAAGAGACCCAGTACTTC.

This clonotype was detected a few times. The chain has TRBV11-2 and TRBJ2-3; D remains ambiguous. V lost 4 bases and J lost 4, with 12 bases in between. The CDR3 is 14 amino acids. The germline gives CDR1 SGHAT, CDR2 FQNNGV. The CDR3 loop is CASSWTTAPDTQYF. CDR3 nucleotides: TGTGCCAGCAGCTGGACCACTGCTCCAGATACGCAGTATTTT.

This clonotype was counted a few times. The chain joins TRBV27 to TRBJ2-7, with D perhaps matching TRBD1 (5 bases). V shed 4 bases and J shed 2 bases, with 18 bases lying between them. This CDR3 has 16 amino acids. Germline lookup yields CDR1 MNHEY and CDR2 SMNVEV (reference sequence). CDR3 sequence (DNA): TGTGCCAGCAGTTACTACTCCAGGGAAAGGACCTACGAGCAGTACTTC. This encodes CASSYYSRERTYEQYF.

The V call is TRBV7-9, the J call TRBJ2-1, with a weak D call TRBD2 (5 bases). Germline V gives CDR1 SEHNR, CDR2 FQNEAQ (reference sequence). The CDR3 consists of 18 residues. Trimming shortened V by 6 bases and J by 4 bases, and 25 bases separated the two germline ends. In DNA, the CDR3 is TGTGCCAGCAGTCCAAACCCGAGCCCAGAGGGAACATACAATGAGCAGTTCTTC. It translates to CASSPNPSPEGTYNEQFF.

This clonotype occurred a few times. Relative to the germline gene, one junction end is altered; a read error may explain this. V usage is TRBV7-2 and J usage is TRBJ2-5; no definite D call. Germline CDR1 is SGHTA and CDR2 is FQGNSA. The CDR3 is 15 amino acids. CDR3 amino acids: CASSIAGWAAETQYF. CDR3 coding DNA: TGTGCCAGCAGCATAGCAGGTTGGGCAGCGGAGACCCAGTACTTC.

The rearrangement uses TRBV7-3 and TRBJ2-7, with D maybe TRBD1 (5 bases). With 5 bases removed from V and 2 bases from J, the gap between germline ends came to 10 bases. This CDR3 is 13 amino acids long. Germline V gene data show CDR1 as SGHTA and CDR2 as FQGTGA. CDR3 protein: CASSVKGTYEQYF. The DNA of the CDR3 is TGTGCCAGCAGCGTAAAGGGGACCTACGAGCAGTACTTC.

This clonotype has just a few counts. Written as DNA, the CDR3 is TGTGCCAGCAGCTTATCTCCGAGCTCCTATAATTCACCCCTCCACTTT. Its translation is CASSLSPSSYNSPLHF. The chain couples TRBV7-9 to TRBJ1-6, with unresolved D. The CDR3 loop spans 16 amino acids. From germline, CDR1 is SEHNR and CDR2 FQNEAQ (reference sequence). Trimming cost V 2 bases and J 0 bases, with 8 bases left between them.

The rearrangement joins TRBV7-9 to TRBJ2-3; D is ambiguous. The V gene's germline CDR1 is SEHNR and CDR2 FQNEAQ (reference sequence). With 1 base removed from V and 6 bases from J, the gap between germline ends came to 11 bases. The CDR3 runs to 14 residues. DNA of the CDR3: TGTGCCAGCAGCTTAGGCCAGGCCTGGGATACGCAGTATTTT. Amino acids: CASSLGQAWDTQYF.

This chain links TRBV3-1 with TRBJ1-2, with D perhaps matching TRBD1 (5 bases). CDR1 is LGHDT, CDR2 YNNKEL, per germline (reference sequence). Trimming removed 8 bases from V and 4 bases from J, with 17 bases in between. This CDR3 spans 14 amino acids. DNA for the CDR3: TGTGCCAGCTCCCAGGGAAGGCACTCCTATGGCTACACCTTC. It codes for CASSQGRHSYGYTF.

The chain employs TRBV6-2 or TRBV6-3 and TRBJ1-2; D gene ambiguous. CDR1 is MNHEY, CDR2 SVGEGT, per germline. V dropped 7 bases and J dropped 9 bases, with 15 bases sitting between them. The CDR3 length is 12 residues. The DNA of the CDR3 is TGTGCCAGCACCCTCCGAAAGAGTAGCTACACCTTC. Its protein product is CASTLRKSSYTF.

The chain employs TRBV18 and TRBJ2-7, with TRBD2 matching over 7 bases. Germline trimming cut 0 bases from V and 2 bases from J; bases unmatched to any gene: 7. Germline CDR1 is KGHSH and CDR2 is LQKENI. This CDR3 has 16 amino acids. For the CDR3, the DNA is TGTGCCAGCTCACCACCGTCTAGCGGTTTTACCTACGAGCAGTACTTC. This translates into CASSPPSSGFTYEQYF.

The chain employs TRBV3-1 and TRBJ2-7; D not resolved. CDR1 and CDR2 (germline): LGHDT, YNNKEL (reference sequence). The CDR3 has 14 residues. V lost 4 bases and J lost 2, with 12 bases in between. The CDR3 DNA reads as TGTGCCAGCAGCCCCCGGCCATTAACCTACGAGCAGTACTTC. It specifies CASSPRPLTYEQYF.

Worth noting for this clonotype: A much larger clone is a single base away; this may be a read error. The gene calls are TRBV9 and TRBJ1-2, with no clear D. The CDR3 sequence is 17 residues long. Germline CDR1 reads SGDLS; CDR2 reads YYNGEE. The CDR3 bases are TGTGCCAGCAGCGACGAGGGAACCCGGATATGGAACTATGGCCACACCTTC. This translates into CASSDEGTRIWNYGHTF.

This clonotype has only a few counts. The chain couples TRBV20-1 to TRBJ1-5, with D unresolved. The CDR3 extends over 17 amino acids. Germline V CDR1 and CDR2: DFQATT, SNEGSKA (reference sequence). V dropped 4 bases and J dropped 4 bases, with 23 bases sitting between them. CDR3 sequence: CSATETGRPLANQPQHF. The CDR3 DNA is TGCAGTGCTACCGAGACCGGCAGGCCCCTAGCGAATCAGCCCCAGCATTTT.

V and J are TRBV20-1 and TRBJ2-1; D unclear. This CDR3 has 12 residues. Looked up from germline, CDR1 is DFQATT and CDR2 is SNEGSKA (reference sequence). The ends were cut back, 6 bases at V and 5 bases at J, with 11 bases in the middle. The CDR3 nucleotides are TGCAGTGCCCGTAGACCCAACAATGAGCAGTTCTTC. Its protein is CSARRPNNEQFF.

This clonotype was detected once. The chain uses TRBV28 and TRBJ1-3; D uncertain. CDR3 length: 15 amino acids. CDR1 MDHEN and CDR2 SYDVKM come from the germline V gene. Trimming shortened V by 0 bases and J by 2 bases, and 8 bases separated the two germline ends. Here the CDR3 reads CASSLWAGAGNTIYF. CDR3 nucleotides: TGTGCCAGCAGTTTATGGGCCGGGGCTGGAAACACCATATATTTT.

This chain links TRBV5-1 with TRBJ2-7, with TRBD2 identical over 10 bases. The CDR3 sequence is 15 residues long. The V and J ends lost 0 bases and 3 bases, in that order; junction bases with no gene match: 3. The germline V gene encodes CDR1 SGHRS and CDR2 YFSETQ. The CDR3 is CASSLAGLAVYEQYF. For the CDR3, the DNA is TGCGCCAGCAGCTTGGCCGGACTAGCGGTCTACGAGCAGTACTTC.